This TCR beta chain was captured by sequencing in a study of control samples from healthy donors and cancer patients. Some clones are missing from TCRdb's copy, which holds only in-frame ones; the method was immunoSEQ multiplex PCR. Counted here are approximately 37,000 clones, 90% to 95% occurring once; the ten biggest clones make up around 3.6%. Germline lookup yields CDR1 MNHEY and CDR2 SMNVEV (reference sequence). The CDR3 covers 15 residues. The ends were cut back, 3 bases at V and 8 bases at J, with 17 bases in the middle. This chain uses TRBV27 with TRBJ2-1; possible D gene TRBD1, 6 bases. Material for sequencing was blood. The TCR comes from a woman in her forties or fifties in good health. The CDR3 sequence: CASSFRRGFRDEQFF. DNA of the CDR3: TGTGCCAGCAGTTTCCGAAGGGGGTTCAGGGATGAGCAGTTCTTC.